This section outlines one T cell receptor (beta chain) sequence together with its context. The germline V and J ends were trimmed by 4 bases and 3 bases, with 14 bases remaining between them. CDR1 KGHDR and CDR2 SFDVKD come from the germline V gene. This CDR3 has 15 amino acids. Per the study methods: Amplification with reference gene primers provided the estimates of nucleated cell counts. Sequenced by immunoSEQ multiplex PCR; TCRdb stores in-frame clones only, minus some. D and trimming were read from the DNA, whereas the V and J calls and clone size are those reported in that table. The sample carries around 83,000 clones, more than 85% recorded once. The data originate from a study of blood T cell repertoires in COVID-19.

The source material was peripheral blood. This clonotype was obtained from a man aged 80 or over with active or convalescent COVID-19. The V call is TRBV24-1, the J call TRBJ1-2, with D possibly matching TRBD1 (5 bases). The chain's CDR3 is CATSDPFGGDYGYTF. The CDR3 DNA reads as TGTGCCACCAGTGACCCATTTGGAGGGGACTATGGCTACACCTTC.